Presented here are 19 T cell receptor beta chains from one specimen sequenced in a study of T cells in Graves' hyperthyroidism and ophthalmopathy. Amplification targeted TCR beta CDR3 regions from RNA transcripts. HTBI primers were used for first-round RT-PCR of the TCR CDR3. TCRdb re-called the multiplex PCR reads with MiXCR, one entry per CDR3 protein. The repertoire holds about 500,000 distinct CDR3 sequences, with under 20% as singletons. Sequenced: blood. These receptors were obtained from a woman aged 18-35 years with Graves' ophthalmopathy.

This clonotype was detected only a few times. V usage is TRBV4-3 and J usage is TRBJ1-1; TRBD1 aligns across 7 bases. The CDR3 sequence is 15 residues long. After removal of 0 bases from V and 5 bases from J, the junction contained 6 bases not matched to a gene. CDR1 LGHNA and CDR2 YSLEER come from the germline V gene. The CDR3 reads CASSQDLAGGTEAFF. CDR3 DNA: TGCGCCAGCAGCCAAGATCTTGCAGGGGGAACTGAAGCTTTCTTT.

This clonotype was counted at least ten times. V and J are TRBV6-1 and TRBJ1-1, with D possibly TRBD1 on 5 matching bases. This CDR3 contains 14 residues. Germline V CDR1 and CDR2: MNHNS, SASEGT. V was clipped by 5 bases and J by 3 bases, with 13 bases between them. Here the CDR3 DNA reads TGTGCCAGCAGTTATTGGGGGTTGGACACTGAAGCTTTCTTT. Encoded protein: CASSYWGLDTEAFF.

As for this clonotype: One base away lies a much larger clone, so this may be a sequencing read error. This sequence joins TRBV5-1 and TRBJ1-2; tentatively, D is TRBD1 (6 bases). The ends were cut back, 4 bases at V and 4 bases at J, with 23 bases in the middle. This CDR3 region has 17 residues. CDR1 and CDR2 (germline): SGHRS, YFSETQ. The CDR3 nucleotides are TGCGCCAGCAGCCCGGGATCTATCGACGGGGGGCCCTATGGCTACACCTTC. Residues: CASSPGSIDGGPYGYTF.

On this clonotype itself: This may be a read error, as it is one base from a much larger clone. The chain links TRBV12-5 to TRBJ1-2, with D maybe TRBD1 (5 bases). V was trimmed by 4 bases and J by 5 bases, leaving 14 bases between them. CDR3 size: 14 residues. Germline V gene lookup returns CDR1 LGHNT and CDR2 FRNRAP. CDR3 nucleotides: TGTGCTAGTGGTTCGGGACTGCCCTTTTATGGCTACACCTTC. Protein sequence: CASGSGLPFYGYTF.

This clonotype was observed at least ten times. The genes are TRBV7-2 and TRBJ2-3; the D is unclear. This CDR3 has 15 amino acids. V shed 5 bases and J shed 2 bases, with 14 bases lying between them. Germline lookup yields CDR1 SGHTA and CDR2 FQGNSA. As DNA, the CDR3 is TGTGCCAGCAGCCCTCCCACAAGCTACACAGATACGCAGTATTTT. It is translated as CASSPPTSYTDTQYF.

The rearrangement joins TRBV12-3 or TRBV12-4 to TRBJ1-2; 10 positions agree with TRBD1. V shed 6 bases, J shed 4 bases, and the junction held 5 bases outside the gene matches. CDR3 length: 14 amino acids. For the CDR3, the DNA is TGTGCCAGCAGCGGGGGACAGGGGCGCTATGGCTACACCTTC. Translating it yields CASSGGQGRYGYTF.

Ten or more counts support this clonotype. This chain links TRBV30 with TRBJ2-4; TRBD1 matches at 9 bases. CDR3 length: 13 amino acids. The V segment lost 5 bases and the J segment 7 bases; nucleotides outside the gene matches: 6. From germline, CDR1 is GTSNPN and CDR2 SVGIG (reference sequence). The CDR3 region is CAWDSGTGNIQYF. In DNA, the CDR3 is TGTGCCTGGGATTCCGGGACAGGGAACATTCAGTACTTC.

This clonotype was seen more than once but under ten times. The chain has TRBV27 and TRBJ2-7; 7 bases map to TRBD2. Germline CDR1 reads MNHEY; CDR2 reads SMNVEV (reference sequence). There are 14 residues in the CDR3. V lost 5 bases and J lost 3; bases outside the gene matches: 7. The CDR3 DNA follows: TGTGCCAGCAGTCAAGCGGGACTTCTCTACGAGCAGTACTTC. Translated, it gives CASSQAGLLYEQYF.

This clonotype was seen a handful of times. Here the CDR3 reads CATSDSLGTSYGYTF. The CDR3 DNA reads as TGTGCCACCAGTGATTCACTCGGGACAAGCTATGGCTACACCTTC. The gene calls are TRBV24-1 and TRBJ1-2; the D gene is possibly TRBD1 (6 bases). Trimming pared 2 bases from V and 4 bases from J, leaving 13 bases between. The germline gives CDR1 KGHDR, CDR2 SFDVKD. The CDR3 totals 15 residues.

Many counts were recorded for this clonotype. The chain uses TRBV18 and TRBJ2-7; the D is unclear. V lost 2 bases and J 6 bases, leaving 17 bases between the germline ends. CDR3 length equals 15 residues. The germline V gene has CDR1 KGHSH and CDR2 LQKENI. The CDR3 reads CASSPKVSLITEQYF. As DNA, the CDR3 is TGTGCCAGCTCACCAAAAGTGTCACTTATTACCGAGCAGTACTTC.

This clonotype was detected many times. The chain combines TRBV28 with TRBJ2-7; 7 nucleotides match TRBD1. The CDR3 totals 13 residues. V shed 6 bases, J shed 6 bases, and the junction held 8 bases outside the gene matches. CDR1 is MDHEN, CDR2 SYDVKM, per germline. CDR3 loop: CASSSGQAREQYF. CDR3 sequence (DNA): TGTGCCAGCAGCTCCGGACAGGCACGCGAGCAGTACTTC.

This clonotype was picked up many times. V is TRBV20-1 and J is TRBJ2-3; D may match TRBD1 or TRBD2 (5 bases each). With 1 base removed from V and 0 bases from J, the gap between germline ends came to 20 bases. The CDR3 runs 18 residues. CDR1 is DFQATT and CDR2 is SNEGSKA in the germline V gene (reference sequence). CDR3 sequence reads: CSARGPRAEQVSTDTQYF. The CDR3 DNA reads as TGCAGTGCTAGAGGGCCGAGGGCGGAACAGGTCAGCACAGATACGCAGTATTTT.

Of note for this clonotype: Possible read error: a much larger clone is one base away. The chain employs TRBV20-1 and TRBJ1-2; D remains unclear. This CDR3 comprises 13 residues. CDR1 is DFQATT, CDR2 SNEGSKA, per germline (reference sequence). The V end was cut by 2 bases, the J end by 5 bases, with 12 bases between. CDR3 sequence: CSARSTVVYGYTF. The CDR3 nucleotides read TGCAGTGCTAGAAGCACGGTTGTATATGGCTACACCTTC.

The chain is built from TRBV4-1 and TRBJ2-7; no definite D call. The V and J ends lost 1 base and 0 bases respectively, with 7 bases between them. Germline CDR1 and CDR2: MGHRA and YSYEKL. This CDR3 comprises 14 residues. CDR3 sequence reads: CASSQARASYEQYF. The CDR3 coding sequence is TGCGCCAGCAGCCAAGCTAGGGCCTCCTACGAGCAGTACTTC.

This clonotype has at least ten counts. The rearrangement links TRBV3-1 to TRBJ1-1; TRBD1 matches at 8 bases. Germline lookup yields CDR1 LGHDT and CDR2 YNNKEL (reference sequence). V shed 6 bases and J 4 bases; nucleotides not matched to a gene: 7. The length of the CDR3 is 14 residues. This CDR3 reads CASRRGRGRTEAFF. In nucleotides, the CDR3 is TGTGCCAGCAGGCGGGGCAGGGGGCGCACTGAAGCTTTCTTT. Complete variable domain (other parts from reference TRBV3-1 and TRBJ1-1): DTAVSQTPKYLVTQMGNDKSIKCEQNLGHDTMYWYKQDSKKFLKIMFSYNNKELIINETVPNRFSPKSPDKAHLNLHINSLELGDSAVYFCASRRGRGRTEAFFGQGTRLTVV.

This clonotype was counted at least ten times. The rearrangement links TRBV7-2 to TRBJ2-5; D is ambiguous. Per the germline V gene, CDR1 is SGHTA and CDR2 is FQGNSA. The V and J ends lost 1 base and 5 bases respectively, with 8 bases between them. The CDR3 runs 13 residues. The CDR3: CASSLGSGETQYF. CDR3 nucleotides: TGTGCCAGCAGCTTAGGATCTGGCGAGACCCAGTACTTC.

The chain employs TRBV19 and TRBJ2-5; 9 nucleotides agree with TRBD2. V lost 2 bases and J lost 5; bases outside the gene matches: 12. The length of the CDR3 is 17 residues. CDR1 LNHDA and CDR2 SQIVND come from the germline V gene (reference sequence). CDR3: CASSILASGIGQETQYF. The CDR3 DNA reads TGTGCCAGTAGTATACTAGCTAGCGGGATCGGCCAGGAGACCCAGTACTTC.

V is TRBV6-4 and J is TRBJ2-7; possibly TRBD1 for D (6 bases). V was clipped by 6 bases and J by 4 bases, with 10 bases between them. CDR1 MRHNA and CDR2 SNTAGT come from the germline V gene. CDR3 size: 12 residues. CDR3 coding DNA: TGTGCCAGCAGGAAAAGGGGGTACGAGCAGTACTTC. It specifies CASRKRGYEQYF.

V gene TRBV30 combines with J gene TRBJ1-1; D not resolved. Trimming stripped 2 bases from V and 4 bases from J, with 11 bases between. Germline CDR1 GTSNPN, CDR2 SVGIG (reference sequence). The CDR3 is 13 amino acids. The CDR3 spells CAWSNPQGTEAFF. DNA for the CDR3: TGTGCCTGGAGTAACCCACAAGGCACTGAAGCTTTCTTT. Supplemented by reference TRBV30 and TRBJ1-1, the full variable domain reads SQTIHQWPATLVQPVGSPLSLECTVEGTSNPNLYWYRQAAGRGLQLLFYSVGIGQISSEVPQNLSASRPQDRQFILSSKKLLLSDSGFYLCAWSNPQGTEAFFGQGTRLTVV.